This TCR beta chain was obtained from a study of spatial heterogeneity in lung cancer. The time point denotes: sample taken at primary tumor resection. From tumor, nontumor lung or frozen PBMC, whole RNA was taken unsorted for sequencing. TCRdb reprocessed the 5' RACE reads with MiXCR, giving one entry per CDR3 protein. There are tens of thousands of distinct CDR3 sequences in the sample; approximately 8.1% occur only once, and roughly 7% lies in the top ten. This clonotype was seen many times. The CDR3 is 14 residues long. Germline lookup yields CDR1 DFQATT and CDR2 SNEGSKA (reference sequence). The V end was cut by 1 base, the J end by 0 bases, with 7 bases between.

The sequences come from PBMCs, collected at surgery. This sequence originates from a male donor with early-stage non-small cell lung cancer. The chain carries TRBV20-1 and TRBJ1-5; no clear D. The CDR3 DNA reads as TGCAGTGCTAGAGTATCGGCTAGCAATCAGCCCCAGCATTTT. It is translated as CSARVSASNQPQHF.